The next 9 T cell receptor beta chains were all read from a single sample in a study of T cell repertoires in cytomegalovirus infection. TCRdb passed the reads through MiXCR, listing each CDR3 protein once. The top ten hold about 18% of the sample, which has about 740,000 distinct CDR3 sequences, around a third seen once. The antigens these receptors bind are not known. This specimen was cultured PBMCs, taken from culture after CMV antigen stimulation. These receptors originate from a human donor in good health (CMV status not recorded). Some clones in this sample may be carry-over from other donors' samples.

This clonotype was recorded a few times. This sequence joins TRBV7-9 and TRBJ2-1; D unresolved. Germline CDR1 SEHNR, CDR2 FQNEAQ (reference sequence). The CDR3 contains 11 residues. V lost 4 bases and J lost 8, with 6 bases in between. The CDR3 reads CASSWGYEQFF. The DNA of the CDR3 is TGTGCCAGCAGCTGGGGTTATGAGCAGTTCTTC. The whole variable domain, filled in from reference TRBV7-9 and TRBJ2-1, reads DTGVSQNPRHKITKRGQNVTFRCDPISEHNRLYWYRQTLGQGPEFLTYFQNEAQLEKSRLLSDRFSAERPKGSFSTLEIQRTEQGDSAMYLCASSWGYEQFFGPGTRLTVL.

Only a few counts were recorded for this clonotype. This chain uses TRBV7-2 with TRBJ2-2; 7 nucleotides match TRBD2. V dropped 1 base and J dropped 0; count of bases not matched to a gene: 2. Germline V gene sequence: CDR1 SGHTA, CDR2 FQGNSA. The length of the CDR3 is 16 residues. The CDR3 protein is CASSLGGRANTGELFF. The CDR3 DNA reads as TGTGCCAGCAGCTTAGGCGGGAGAGCGAACACCGGGGAGCTGTTTTTT. Filled out from reference TRBV7-2 and TRBJ2-2, the complete variable domain reads GAGVSQSPSNKVTEKGKDVELRCDPISGHTALYWYRQSLGQGLEFLIYFQGNSAPDKSGLPSDRFSAERTGGSVSTLTIQRTQQEDSAVYLCASSLGGRANTGELFFGEGSRLTVL.

This clonotype was seen at least ten times. V gene TRBV7-2 combines with J gene TRBJ2-1; maybe TRBD1 (6 bases). The CDR3 runs 13 residues. The germline CDR1 and CDR2 sequences are SGHTA and FQGNSA. Trimming stripped 4 bases from V and 14 bases from J, with 18 bases between. This CDR3 reads CASSYDRSHHKFF. CDR3 in DNA: TGTGCCAGCAGCTATGACAGGTCCCACCACAAGTTCTTC.

This chain links TRBV12-3 or TRBV12-4 with TRBJ1-6; 7 bases fit TRBD1. The V segment lost 3 bases and the J segment 2 bases; nucleotides outside the gene matches: 4. This CDR3 has 16 amino acids. CDR3 protein: CASSFNRGTYNSPLHF. CDR3 bases: TGTGCCAGCAGTTTTAACAGGGGAACCTATAATTCACCCCTCCACTTT.

This sequence joins TRBV6-1 and TRBJ1-2; D call uncertain. Trimming removed 4 bases at V and 7 bases at J, with 10 bases between. Per germline, CDR1 MNHNS and CDR2 SASEGT. This CDR3 has 12 residues. This CDR3 reads CASSARLGGYTF. CDR3 in DNA: TGTGCCAGCAGTGCCAGATTAGGTGGCTACACCTTC.

The CDR3 region is CSVEPSYNEQFF. As DNA, the CDR3 is TGCAGCGTTGAACCTAGCTACAATGAGCAGTTCTTC. The J gene is TRBJ2-1, the V gene TRBV29-1, with D hard to call. V was clipped by 2 bases and J by 3 bases, with 5 bases between them. The CDR3 loop spans 12 amino acids. Germline V lookup: CDR1 SQVTM, CDR2 ANQGSEA.

This chain joins TRBV7-6 and TRBJ1-5, with 7 bases that match TRBD1. CDR1 is SGHVS, CDR2 FNYEAQ, per germline. The CDR3 loop spans 17 amino acids. Trimming cost V 3 bases and J 2 bases; bases outside gene matches: 10. The CDR3 protein is CASSFGGGADGNQPQHF. CDR3 nucleotide sequence: TGTGCCAGCAGCTTTGGAGGGGGCGCAGATGGCAATCAGCCCCAGCATTTT.

Ten or more counts support this clonotype. V usage is TRBV7-2 and J usage is TRBJ2-3; no definite D call. CDR1 is SGHTA and CDR2 is FQGNSA in the germline V gene. The CDR3 runs to 14 residues. V was cut by 3 bases and J by 7 bases, with 14 bases left in between. As DNA, the CDR3 is TGTGCCAGCAGCTTCAGACGGTTTGGGAATACGCAGTATTTT. Translated: CASSFRRFGNTQYF.

This clonotype occurred many times. J is TRBJ1-5 and V is TRBV7-9; D is unresolved. Per the germline V gene, CDR1 is SEHNR and CDR2 is FQNEAQ (reference sequence). There are 16 residues in the CDR3. With 1 base removed from V and 1 base from J, the gap between germline ends came to 11 bases. Here the CDR3 DNA reads TGTGCCAGCAGCTTAGTTGGGCAATCGAGCAATCAGCCCCAGCATTTT. This encodes CASSLVGQSSNQPQHF.